These 5 T cell receptor beta chains originate from one sample sequenced in a study of graft-versus-host responses after intestinal transplantation. Method: immunoSEQ multiplex PCR; TCRdb's copy keeps in-frame clones and lacks some. The sample lists under 25,000 clones, around 80% occurring once. What these receptors recognize is not known. The source was unstimulated CD8+ T cells sorted from spleen or lymph node cells, collected before transplant. These receptors originate from a human donor who was the organ donor for an intestinal transplant.

This sequence joins TRBV7-9 and TRBJ2-7, with a tentative D call TRBD1 (5 bases). Germline V CDR1 and CDR2: SEHNR, FQNEAQ (reference sequence). There are 13 residues in the CDR3. V lost 5 bases to trimming and J lost 1 base, with 9 bases between them. DNA of the CDR3: TGTGCCAGCAGCCTCCGACAGTCCTACGAGCAGTACTTC. Its protein product is CASSLRQSYEQYF.

The rearrangement uses TRBV7-6 and TRBJ2-2; 8 nucleotides line up with TRBD2. V lost 5 bases, J lost 8 bases, and 10 bases stayed unmatched. The CDR3 is made up of 15 amino acids. CDR1 and CDR2 from the germline V gene are SGHVS and FNYEAQ. This CDR3 is CASSQVLAGTGELFF. The CDR3 nucleotides are TGTGCCAGCAGCCAAGTCTTAGCGGGGACGGGGGAGCTGTTTTTT. The full variable domain, completed using reference TRBV7-6 and TRBJ2-2, is GAGVSQSPRYKVTKRGQDVALRCDPISGHVSLYWYRQALGQGPEFLTYFNYEAQQDKSGLPNDRFSAERPEGSISTLTIQRTEQRDSAMYRCASSQVLAGTGELFFGEGSRLTVL.

CDR3 in DNA: TGTGTCAGAAGCTCGGGACAGGGGGCCTACGAGCAGTACTTC. It encodes CVRSSGQGAYEQYF. V gene TRBV7-5 combines with J gene TRBJ2-7; the table's D gene call, TRBD1, was not cross checked with the DNA. TRBV7-5 is a known pseudogene. This CDR3 is 14 amino acids long.

This clone is a singleton in its sample. This sequence joins TRBV27 and TRBJ2-6; no firm D call. In germline, CDR1 is MNHEY, CDR2 SMNVEV (reference sequence). Deletions cut 10 bases from V and 0 bases from J, with 7 bases between. This CDR3 is built from 13 residues. The CDR3 loop is CAIGPSGANVLTF. CDR3 nucleotide sequence: TGTGCCATCGGCCCCTCTGGGGCCAACGTCCTGACTTTC.

This clone was seen once. This chain connects TRBV5-1 to TRBJ1-1; TRBD1 might be the D (5 bases). Germline V lookup: CDR1 SGHRS, CDR2 YFSETQ. V was pared by 7 bases and J by 6 bases, with 10 bases between. This CDR3 has 11 residues. The CDR3 DNA is TGCGCCAGCTCCACGGGGCCTGAAGCTTTCTTT. Translated, it gives CASSTGPEAFF.